This passage covers 30 T cell receptor beta chains from one sample sequenced in a study of cytomegalovirus exposure and HLA in healthy donors. Primers for the PCR totalled 60 Vbeta and 13 Jbeta. TCRdb keeps only in-frame clones here, not all; method: immunoSEQ multiplex PCR. The table records 130,000 to 150,000 clones, about 78% of them present only once. Sequencing used PBMCs. The receptors here all came from a male donor in good health and CMV-seronegative.

A remark on this clone: Other DNA sequences in the sample encode the same CDR3. This chain connects TRBV7-8 to TRBJ2-1, with 12 bases aligning to TRBD2. The germline V gene encodes CDR1 SGHVS and CDR2 FQNEAQ. Trimming took 1 base from V and 5 from J; bases not matched to a gene: 0. This CDR3 has 15 amino acids. CDR3: CASSLGLAGDNEQFF. The CDR3 coding sequence is TGTGCCAGCAGCTTAGGACTAGCGGGGGACAATGAGCAGTTCTTC.

The chain recombines TRBV15 with TRBJ1-5; D uncertain. This CDR3 is built from 19 residues. CDR1 is LNHNV and CDR2 is YYDKDF in the germline V gene (reference sequence). Deletions cut 0 bases from V and 4 bases from J, with 22 bases between. The CDR3 loop is CATSRDFSTERLANQPQHF. In nucleotides, the CDR3 is TGTGCCACCAGCAGAGATTTCAGCACCGAAAGACTAGCAAATCAGCCCCAGCATTTT.

V usage is TRBV6-1 and J usage is TRBJ1-1; 8 bases line up with TRBD1. This CDR3 is built from 14 residues. V dropped 8 bases and J dropped 4; count of bases not matched to a gene: 9. Germline V gene lookup returns CDR1 MNHNS and CDR2 SASEGT. The DNA of the CDR3 is TGTGCCAGCTATGACAGGGGTGCTGTCACTGAAGCTTTCTTT. Translating it yields CASYDRGAVTEAFF.

The J gene is TRBJ1-1, the V gene TRBV7-9; D unresolved. This CDR3 region has 11 residues. Germline assignment: CDR1 SEHNR and CDR2 FQNEAQ (reference sequence). CDR3 region: CAQVENTEAFF. Written as DNA, the CDR3 is TGTGCTCAGGTCGAGAACACTGAAGCTTTCTTT.

The CDR3 loop reads CAWGGTGVGYNSPLHF. In DNA form, the CDR3 reads TGTGCCTGGGGAGGCACAGGGGTCGGCTATAATTCACCCCTCCACTTT. This chain links TRBV30 with TRBJ1-6, with 7 bases aligning to TRBD1. Germline lookup yields CDR1 GTSNPN and CDR2 SVGIG (reference sequence). The CDR3 spans 16 residues. V dropped 5 bases and J dropped 3; count of bases not matched to a gene: 10.

The CDR3: CASSPPGLAGNEQYF. The CDR3 region has the DNA TGCGCCAGCAGCCCCCCCGGTCTAGCGGGAAATGAGCAGTACTTC. The chain is built from TRBV5-1 and TRBJ2-7; 9 nucleotides match TRBD2. The ends lost 4 bases at V and 7 bases at J; junction bases unmatched: 12. The CDR3 totals 15 residues. From germline, CDR1 is SGHRS and CDR2 YFSETQ.

This clone was counted between two and nine times. The chain couples TRBV27 to TRBJ2-7; D is undetermined. Per germline, CDR1 MNHEY and CDR2 SMNVEV (reference sequence). Trimming took off 0 bases at V and 5 bases at J, with 8 bases between the two ends. The CDR3 is 13 residues long. The CDR3 nucleotides are TGTGCCAGCAGTTTATCCACAAAGAACGAGCAGTACTTC. As protein: CASSLSTKNEQYF.

The J gene is TRBJ2-1, the V gene TRBV11-2; D is unclear. Trimming removed 0 bases from V and 6 bases from J, with 9 bases in between. Germline CDR1 reads SGHAT; CDR2 reads FQNNGV. The CDR3 runs to 14 residues. The CDR3 DNA is TGTGCCAGCAGCTTAGATTTTGCTAGCAATGAGCAGTTCTTC. Amino acid sequence: CASSLDFASNEQFF.

This clone came up a few times. The rearrangement joins TRBV28 to TRBJ1-5; D gene ambiguous. CDR1 is MDHEN, CDR2 SYDVKM, per germline. The V end lost 6 bases, the J end lost 1 base, and 10 bases lay between the germline ends. The CDR3 loop spans 14 amino acids. This chain's CDR3 is CASSPPQSNQPQHF. CDR3 coding DNA: TGTGCCAGCAGCCCCCCCCAGAGCAATCAGCCCCAGCATTTT.

This chain links TRBV4-3 with TRBJ1-2, with D possibly being TRBD1 (5 bases). Trimming removed 5 bases at V and 0 bases at J, with 25 bases between. The germline V gene encodes CDR1 LGHNA and CDR2 YSLEER. The CDR3 extends over 19 amino acids. The chain's CDR3 is CASSYKIGSGIDANYGYTF. The CDR3 bases are TGCGCCAGCAGCTACAAGATCGGGTCAGGGATAGATGCTAACTATGGCTACACCTTC.

J is TRBJ2-7 and V is TRBV6-5; possible D gene TRBD2, 5 bases. The CDR3 covers 13 residues. Trimming left V 2 bases short and J 2 bases short, with 7 bases between. The germline CDR1 and CDR2 sequences are MNHEY and SVGAGI. CDR3 amino acids: CASSYPGAYEQYF. CDR3 DNA: TGTGCCAGCAGTTACCCCGGGGCCTACGAGCAGTACTTC.

This chain uses TRBV6-5 with TRBJ1-2; 7 bases align to TRBD1. Unmatched junction bases numbered 8, after V lost 0 bases and J lost 7 bases. The CDR3 totals 15 residues. Germline V gives CDR1 MNHEY, CDR2 SVGAGI. As DNA, the CDR3 is TGTGCCAGCAGTTACTCGACAGGGCCTTTGGGTGGCTACACCTTC. Its translation: CASSYSTGPLGGYTF.

The chain uses TRBV6-5 and TRBJ2-5; 8 bases match TRBD1. The ends lost 6 bases at V and 1 base at J; junction bases unmatched: 4. The CDR3 runs to 14 residues. Germline CDR1 is MNHEY and CDR2 is SVGAGI. Here the CDR3 reads CASSYGQGQETQYF. In nucleotides, the CDR3 is TGTGCCAGCAGCTACGGACAGGGCCAAGAGACCCAGTACTTC.

J is TRBJ1-1 and V is TRBV7-6; tentatively, D is TRBD1 (5 bases). Trimming removed 1 base from V and 0 bases from J, with 12 bases in between. CDR3 size: 16 residues. Germline CDR1 reads SGHVS; CDR2 reads FNYEAQ. CDR3 region: CASSLGRVGMNTEAFF. CDR3 nucleotide sequence: TGTGCCAGCAGCTTAGGCAGGGTTGGGATGAACACTGAAGCTTTCTTT.

The J gene is TRBJ1-5, the V gene TRBV6-1; 9 bases are a match to TRBD1. The CDR3 is 15 amino acids. From germline, CDR1 is MNHNS and CDR2 SASEGT. J gave up 3 bases and V 7 bases, and 7 bases lay outside the gene matches. CDR3 nucleotide sequence: TGTGCCAGCACCCAAGGGACAGGGAACAATCAGCCCCAGCATTTT. Amino acids: CASTQGTGNNQPQHF.

This rearrangement joins TRBV5-1 to TRBJ1-2; D may be TRBD1 (6 bases). The germline V gene has CDR1 SGHRS and CDR2 YFSETQ. The CDR3 is 14 residues long. Trimming cost V 4 bases and J 8 bases, with 18 bases left between them. DNA of the CDR3: TGCGCCAGCAGCACGGGACAACGGGTTAAGGGCTACACCTTC. This encodes CASSTGQRVKGYTF.

The chain recombines TRBV9 with TRBJ2-2; TRBD2 agrees at 7 bases. CDR1 and CDR2 from the germline V gene are SGDLS and YYNGEE. The V and J ends lost 0 bases and 1 base, in that order; junction bases with no gene match: 3. The CDR3 contains 16 residues. As DNA, the CDR3 is TGTGCCAGCAGCGTAGGGGGAGGGATGAACACCGGGGAGCTGTTTTTT. It translates to CASSVGGGMNTGELFF.

The chain combines TRBV29-1 with TRBJ1-5; 8 positions agree with TRBD1. The V and J ends lost 6 bases and 4 bases, in that order; junction bases with no gene match: 8. CDR1 and CDR2 (germline): SQVTM, ANQGSEA. The CDR3 is 14 residues long. CDR3 residues: CSVAQGVGNQPQHF. The CDR3 nucleotides read TGCAGCGTCGCACAGGGGGTTGGAAATCAGCCCCAGCATTTT. Together with reference TRBV29-1 and TRBJ1-5, the CDR3 gives the full variable domain: SAVISQKPSRDICQRGTSLTIQCQVDSQVTMMFWYRQQPGQSLTLIATANQGSEATYESGFVIDKFPISRPNLTFSTLTVSNMSPEDSSIYLCSVAQGVGNQPQHFGDGTRLSIL.

Concerning this clone itself: An end of the junction does not agree with germline; a read error may underlie this. This chain uses TRBV7-9 with TRBJ1-1; TRBD1 matches at 7 bases. Germline V gene lookup returns CDR1 SEHNR and CDR2 FQNEAQ (reference sequence). The CDR3 runs to 12 residues. CDR3 nucleotide sequence: TGTTCCAGCAGCCCCGGGACAGTTGAAGCTTTCTTT. Its protein is CSSSPGTVEAFF.

The V gene is TRBV4-3, the J gene TRBJ2-2; weak D call: TRBD2 (6 bases). The CDR3 consists of 13 residues. Per germline, CDR1 LGHNA and CDR2 YSLEER. The V and J ends lost 4 bases and 5 bases respectively, with 8 bases between them. CDR3 coding DNA: TGCGCCAGCAGCCGGCGGGGAACCGGGGAGCTGTTTTTT. Amino acids: CASSRRGTGELFF.

This sequence joins TRBV15 and TRBJ1-2; D is unclear. In germline, CDR1 is LNHNV, CDR2 YYDKDF (reference sequence). The CDR3 sequence is 14 residues long. V was shortened by 3 bases and J by 8 bases, with 16 bases between the two germline ends. CDR3: CATSSYAGVAGYTF. The DNA of the CDR3 is TGTGCCACCAGCAGTTACGCCGGGGTAGCGGGCTACACCTTC.

The chain is built from TRBV19 and TRBJ1-4; 8 bases align to TRBD1. The germline gives CDR1 LNHDA, CDR2 SQIVND (reference sequence). The CDR3 has 15 residues. V was pared by 6 bases and J by 4 bases, with 7 bases of the junction left unmatched. The CDR3 DNA is TGTGCCAGTAGCTACACAGGGGGTTATAATGAAAAACTGTTTTTT. This sequence encodes CASSYTGGYNEKLFF.

This clone occurred once. This chain connects TRBV7-9 to TRBJ2-7; D is possibly TRBD1 (5 bases). The CDR3 loop spans 14 amino acids. Germline V CDR1 and CDR2: SEHNR, FQNEAQ (reference sequence). V was cut by 1 base and J by 2 bases, with 9 bases left in between. The CDR3 DNA reads as TGTGCCAGCAGCTTAGTCAGGGCCCCCTACGAGCAGTACTTC. Amino acid sequence: CASSLVRAPYEQYF.

The chain is built from TRBV2 and TRBJ2-7, with 9 bases aligning to TRBD1. The CDR3 is 14 amino acids. V lost 7 bases to trimming and J lost 6 bases; unmatched junction nucleotides: 10. Germline CDR1 reads SNHLY; CDR2 reads FYNNEI. As DNA, the CDR3 is TGTGCCAGCAAGAGGGAAGGGACAGGGTCCGAGCAGTACTTC. Translation gives CASKREGTGSEQYF.

The chain employs TRBV15 and TRBJ1-2, with 11 bases identical to TRBD1. There are 16 residues in the CDR3. Germline CDR1 is LNHNV and CDR2 is YYDKDF (reference sequence). J was trimmed by 8 bases and V by 1 base; bases with no gene match: 9. CDR3 nucleotide sequence: TGTGCCACCAGCAGAGCCGGGACAGGGGGAATGGGGGGCTACACCTTC. It specifies CATSRAGTGGMGGYTF.

V usage is TRBV18 and J usage is TRBJ2-7; 8 nucleotides line up with TRBD2. CDR1 and CDR2 (germline): KGHSH, LQKENI. The CDR3 runs 15 residues. Germline trimming cut 4 bases from V and 0 bases from J; bases unmatched to any gene: 5. In nucleotides, the CDR3 is TGTGCCAGCTCACGACTGACTAGCGCCTCCTACGAGCAGTACTTC. Translation: CASSRLTSASYEQYF.

V usage is TRBV6-5 and J usage is TRBJ1-2, with D possibly TRBD1 on 5 matching bases. Germline CDR1 reads MNHEY; CDR2 reads SVGAGI. There are 15 residues in the CDR3. Trimming pared 2 bases from V and 3 bases from J, leaving 13 bases between. The CDR3 reads CASSYVGTGDYGYTF. In DNA form, the CDR3 reads TGTGCCAGCAGTTACGTTGGCACAGGAGACTATGGCTACACCTTC.

The rearrangement uses TRBV4-3 and TRBJ2-2; TRBD1 agrees at 7 bases. The CDR3 extends over 15 amino acids. CDR1 is LGHNA and CDR2 is YSLEER in the germline V gene. J lost 3 bases, V lost 2 bases, and 3 bases had no gene match. The CDR3: CASSQQGVDTGELFF. In DNA form, the CDR3 reads TGCGCCAGCAGCCAACAGGGGGTCGACACCGGGGAGCTGTTTTTT.

The V and J genes are TRBV14 and TRBJ2-3, with TRBD2 identical over 9 bases. Germline V gene lookup returns CDR1 SGHDN and CDR2 FVKESK. V dropped 11 bases and J dropped 2; count of bases not matched to a gene: 8. The CDR3 consists of 14 residues. The CDR3 DNA reads TGTGCCTGCCGGCCTAGCGGGACCACAGATACGCAGTATTTT. This codes for CACRPSGTTDTQYF. Drawing the rest from reference TRBV14 and TRBJ2-3, the complete variable domain is EAGVTQFPSHSVIEKGQTVTLRCDPISGHDNLYWYRRVMGKEIKFLLHFVKESKQDESGMPNNRFLAERTGGTYSTLKVQPAELEDSGVYFCACRPSGTTDTQYFGPGTRLTVL.

This clone showed up just a few times. This chain links TRBV27 with TRBJ1-1, with a tentative D call TRBD1 (6 bases). The germline CDR1 and CDR2 sequences are MNHEY and SMNVEV (reference sequence). CDR3 length equals 17 residues. V was cut by 1 base and J by 3 bases, with 18 bases left in between. CDR3 DNA: TGTGCCAGCAGTTTATATCCGGTGGGGGCGGAGGACACTGAAGCTTTCTTT. The encoded protein is CASSLYPVGAEDTEAFF.